This T cell receptor (beta chain) is drawn from a study of control samples from healthy donors and cancer patients. Produced via immunoSEQ multiplex PCR; TCRdb's table is partial and in-frame only. Among about 180,000 clones listed, around 89% were seen once. This clone was found once. The sequenced sample was blood. The source is a woman in her fifties or sixties in good health.

CDR3 bases: TGTGCCAGCACCCTCCTCGCGGGGGGAAATTATGGCTACACCTTC. Amino acids: CASTLLAGGNYGYTF. This sequence joins TRBV27 and TRBJ1-2, with D perhaps matching TRBD1 (5 bases). With 7 bases removed from V and 5 bases from J, the gap between germline ends came to 20 bases. The germline CDR1 and CDR2 sequences are MNHEY and SMNVEV (reference sequence). This CDR3 spans 15 amino acids.